This paragraph covers one TCR beta chain sequence. The source of the sample is a study of blood T cell repertoires in COVID-19. V was clipped by 0 bases and J by 3 bases, with 6 bases between them. CDR3 size: 13 residues. Germline V lookup: CDR1 SGHRS, CDR2 YFSETQ. The assay was immunoSEQ multiplex PCR, and TCRdb's table has in-frame clones only and misses some. The table shows 120,000 to 150,000 clones, with roughly 84% occurring only once. The sequencing input was peripheral blood. The rearrangement links TRBV5-1 to TRBJ1-1; D uncertain. The clonotype comes from a human donor in a cohort sampled during active COVID-19. CDR3 in amino acids: CASSLDWYTEAFF. The CDR3 DNA reads as TGCGCCAGCAGCTTGGACTGGTACACTGAAGCTTTCTTT.